This T cell receptor (beta chain) was captured by sequencing in a study of T cells in tuberculosis. The study's findings and limits: Active tuberculosis TCR-alpha repertoires lay closer to GMM-specific TCRs than IGRA-negative controls, suggesting clonal expansion.

Here immunoSEQ multiplex PCR was the method, and the copy in TCRdb shows in-frame clones only, minus some. This table has approximately 46,000 clones, 90% to 95% appearing once. V was trimmed by 2 bases and J by 2 bases, leaving 12 bases between them. CDR1 is SGHTA and CDR2 is FQGNSA in the germline V gene. This CDR3 region has 15 residues. In the case of this clone: As yet, its antigen is unknown.

The time point here: new active TB diagnosis, blood taken before or within 7 days of starting treatment. Each clinical donor contributed on average approximately 100,000 T cells from unsorted cryopreserved PBMC. Sequenced here: PBMCs, sampled at tuberculosis diagnosis. This clonotype was sampled from an adult with tuberculosis. The chain joins TRBV7-2 to TRBJ1-2; D remains unclear. The CDR3 spells CASSLPDGANYGYTF. CDR3 bases: TGTGCCAGCAGCTTACCAGACGGAGCAAACTATGGCTACACCTTC.